The 14 T cell receptor beta chains in this list originate from one sample, sequenced in a study of molecular identifiers for immune sequencing clone quantification. TCRdb reprocessed the PCR reads via MiXCR and lists one record per CDR3 protein. Of 400,000 to 600,000 distinct CDR3 sequences listed, about 22% are singletons. The material sequenced was naive CD8+ T cells from blood, with Jurkat cell RNA spiked in. Documented subset: FACS-sorted CD8+CD4-CCR7+CD45RA+ naive T cells. The receptors were sampled from a human donor in good health. Some libraries in this study had Jurkat cell RNA spiked in.

This clonotype was observed many times. The CDR3 spells CASSLVTTPDTQYF. In DNA form, the CDR3 reads TGTGCCAGCAGCTTGGTCACTACCCCAGATACGCAGTATTTT. The genes are TRBV5-5 and TRBJ2-3; the D is unclear. V dropped 0 bases and J dropped 4 bases, with 9 bases sitting between them. Germline V CDR1 and CDR2: SGHKS, YYEKEE (reference sequence). The CDR3 has 14 amino acids.

This clonotype was recorded a few times. This chain joins TRBV11-2 and TRBJ2-1; 8 bases are a match to TRBD2. This CDR3 is built from 15 residues. J was trimmed by 6 bases and V by 6 bases; bases with no gene match: 10. The germline gives CDR1 SGHAT, CDR2 FQNNGV. For the CDR3, the DNA is TGTGCCAGCAGGATTGAGGCGGGAGGTTCCAATGAGCAGTTCTTC. Protein product: CASRIEAGGSNEQFF.

With regard to this clonotype: A clone one base away is much larger, so this may be a read error. V gene TRBV19 combines with J gene TRBJ1-5; tentative D call: TRBD1 (5 bases). Germline-derived CDR1 and CDR2 are LNHDA and SQIVND (reference sequence). The CDR3 is 14 residues long. The CDR3 DNA reads TGTGCCAGTGGTATTTGGGGCCTCAATCAGCCCCAGCATTTT. Amino acid sequence: CASGIWGLNQPQHF. The complete variable domain, with remaining parts taken from reference TRBV19 and TRBJ1-5, reads DGGITQSPKYLFRKEGQNVTLSCEQNLNHDAMYWYRQDPGQGLRLIYYSQIVNDFQKGDIAEGYSVSREKKESFPLTVTSAQKNPTAFYLCASGIWGLNQPQHFGDGTRLSIL.

This chain links TRBV2 with TRBJ2-5; 11 bases are shared with TRBD1. Germline assignment: CDR1 SNHLY and CDR2 FYNNEI. CDR3 length: 13 amino acids. The trim removed 3 bases at V and 7 bases at J, leaving 1 base unmatched. The CDR3 DNA sequence: TGTGCCAGCAGTGACGGGACAGGGGGGACCCAGTACTTC. Encoded protein: CASSDGTGGTQYF.

This clonotype was seen more than once but under ten times. This sequence joins TRBV6-5 and TRBJ1-2; D gene uncertain. V was cut by 6 bases and J by 4 bases, with 12 bases left in between. Germline V CDR1 and CDR2: MNHEY, SVGAGI. The CDR3 extends over 13 amino acids. Here the CDR3 reads CASRGKASYGYTF. The CDR3 region has the DNA TGTGCCAGCAGGGGTAAAGCATCCTATGGCTACACCTTC.

Only a few counts were recorded for this clonotype. The chain links TRBV4-3 to TRBJ2-1; unclear D gene. V was cut by 1 base and J by 3 bases, with 7 bases left in between. Germline assignment: CDR1 LGHNA and CDR2 YSLEER. The CDR3 runs 14 residues. CDR3 bases: TGCGCCAGCAGCCAAGCGGCCTACTACAATGAGCAGTTCTTC. It is translated as CASSQAAYYNEQFF.

J is TRBJ2-7 and V is TRBV28; tentative D call: TRBD2 (6 bases). V lost 3 bases and J 5 bases, leaving 11 bases between the germline ends. CDR3 length: 13 residues. Germline V gene sequence: CDR1 MDHEN, CDR2 SYDVKM. Written as DNA, the CDR3 is TGTGCCAGCAGTTTTCGGGGGAGAAACGAGCAGTACTTC. It codes for CASSFRGRNEQYF.

The sample holds a few counts of this clonotype. The gene calls are TRBV6-1 and TRBJ1-5; D remains ambiguous. CDR1 MNHNS and CDR2 SASEGT come from the germline V gene. Trimming took 4 bases from V and 4 from J, leaving 14 bases between them. This CDR3 is 15 amino acids long. The CDR3, as DNA: TGTGCCAGCAGTGGGAGGGAGGCAGTTAATCAGCCCCAGCATTTT. Amino acids: CASSGREAVNQPQHF.

This clonotype was counted between two and nine times. The chain has TRBV7-9 and TRBJ2-5; 12 nucleotides line up with TRBD2. Per the germline V gene, CDR1 is SEHNR and CDR2 is FQNEAQ (reference sequence). The CDR3 runs 15 residues. V trimming: 1 base; J trimming: 5 bases; junction bases outside the gene matches: 2. The CDR3 is CASSLGTSGAETQYF. DNA for the CDR3: TGTGCCAGCAGCTTAGGGACTAGCGGGGCGGAGACCCAGTACTTC.

This clonotype has at least ten counts. The gene calls are TRBV28 and TRBJ2-5; 8 bases are shared with TRBD2. CDR1 and CDR2 from the germline V gene are MDHEN and SYDVKM. CDR3 length: 16 residues. The J segment lost 1 base and the V segment lost 2 bases, leaving 6 bases of the junction unmatched. In nucleotides, the CDR3 is TGTGCCAGCAGTTTAGAAGGCGGGGGGATCCAAGAGACCCAGTACTTC. It is translated as CASSLEGGGIQETQYF. The variable domain in full, completed from reference TRBV28 and TRBJ2-5, reads DVKVTQSSRYLVKRTGEKVFLECVQDMDHENMFWYRQDPGLGLRLIYFSYDVKMKEKGDIPEGYSVSREKKERFSLILESASTNQTSMYLCASSLEGGGIQETQYFGPGTRLLVL.

This clonotype was recorded many times. This chain connects TRBV6-2 or TRBV6-3 to TRBJ1-5, with D uncertain. Germline assignment: CDR1 MNHEY and CDR2 SVGEGT. This CDR3 region has 15 residues. V was cut by 5 bases and J by 0 bases, with 11 bases left in between. The CDR3 loop reads CASSTGMYSNQPQHF. As DNA, the CDR3 is TGTGCCAGCAGTACCGGGATGTATAGCAATCAGCCCCAGCATTTT.

This clonotype was recorded a few times. This chain uses TRBV4-3 with TRBJ2-5; tentatively, D is TRBD1 (5 bases). The CDR3 has 16 amino acids. Looked up from germline, CDR1 is LGHNA and CDR2 is YSLEER. Trimming pared 0 bases from V and 1 base from J, leaving 12 bases between. As DNA, the CDR3 is TGCGCCAGCAGCCAAGATGGCGGCAGGGTCCAAGAGACCCAGTACTTC. Translating gives CASSQDGGRVQETQYF.

Of note for this clonotype: A much larger clone differs from this one at a single base, so this may be a read error. This sequence joins TRBV29-1 and TRBJ2-7; TRBD1 or TRBD2 may be the D gene (5 bases each). This CDR3 region has 13 residues. Germline assignment: CDR1 SQVTM and CDR2 ANQGSEA. DNA for the CDR3: TGCAACGTTGTGGTCGGGGCCTTCTACGAGCAGTACTTC. Protein: CNVVVGAFYEQYF.

The chain combines TRBV5-5 with TRBJ2-2, with D possibly TRBD2 on 6 matching bases. Per the germline V gene, CDR1 is SGHKS and CDR2 is YYEKEE (reference sequence). The CDR3 consists of 14 residues. The V gene lost 3 bases and the J gene lost 5 bases, with 11 bases spanning the gap. DNA for the CDR3: TGTGCCAGCAGCTGGGGGGTTCTAACCGGGGAGCTGTTTTTT. Protein: CASSWGVLTGELFF.